Here is one T cell receptor (beta chain) with its context. This clone was picked up one time. Its antigen is not yet known. Per-nucleotide qualities are absent, and no much larger clonotype sits a single base away. This entry comes from a study of control samples from healthy donors and cancer patients (TCRdb year 2020). The CDR3 spans 14 residues, from the cysteine through the phenylalanine. Kept here is only the CDR3 DNA, which spans 42 bases and is read in frame from base 1. V is pared back by 6 bases and J by 4 bases, with 15 bases lying between the germline termini. The germline V gene encodes CDR1 MNHNY and CDR2 SVGAGI (reference sequence). Preparation of the library involved the immunoSEQ multiplex PCR assay. TCRdb took over this immuneACCESS table, retaining in-frame rearrangements with V and J assigned. Such tables are incomplete; in checked studies, under half of the missing clones stem from an unresolved V gene, and the remainder is unexplained. The sample profile shows about 120,000 clones; about 88% of them were found once. The top ten clonotypes cover around 1.7% of the sample.

Specimen: blood. The source is a young man in good health. The V and J segments used are TRBV6-6 and TRBJ1-2; perhaps TRBD1 is the D gene, with 6 bases matching. Here is the DNA: TGTGCCAGCAGACCGAGGACAGATACCTATGGCTACACCTTC. Its protein product is CASRPRTDTYGYTF.